These T cell receptor beta chains were read from a single sample in a study of graft-versus-host responses after intestinal transplantation. This table comes from immunoSEQ multiplex PCR, and its TCRdb copy is limited to in-frame clones, with some not included. This sample has more than 45,000 clones, with about 93% found just once. Material: PBMCs, obtained approximately four months after intestinal transplantation. The receptors were sampled from a human patient who received an intestinal transplant, so some T cells may come from the graft donor. Each CDR3 is given with its conserved first and last residue. The order of the fields is V gene, J gene, D gene, clone size, CDR3 protein, CDR3 DNA. The D gene is left open where the match is weak. For some rows the clone size is stated as once, few or many, or as a class when expanded; others skip it.

>TRBV11-2|TRBJ1-3|TRBD1|-
CASSLWDRHRSGNTIYF
TGTGCCAGCAGCTTATGGGACAGGCACCGCTCTGGAAACACCATATATTTT
>TRBV9|TRBJ1-5|-|-
CASSVHSNQPQHF
TGTGCCAGCAGCGTACATAGCAATCAGCCCCAGCATTTT
>TRBV7-8|TRBJ2-7|-|-
CASSLLSNSYEQYF
TGTGCCAGCAGCTTATTGAGTAACTCCTACGAGCAGTACTTC
>TRBV5-6|TRBJ2-5|-|-
CASLRVKLQETQYF
TGTGCCAGCCTCCGAGTGAAGCTCCAAGAGACCCAGTACTTC
>TRBV28|TRBJ1-4|-|-
CASSFRATNEKLFF
TGTGCCAGCAGTTTCCGGGCAACTAATGAAAAACTGTTTTTT
>TRBV14|TRBJ2-1|-|-
CASSQEGPRTRYNEQFF
TGTGCCAGCAGCCAAGAGGGACCAAGGACTCGCTACAATGAGCAGTTCTTC
>TRBV5-6|TRBJ1-3|TRBD1|-
CASSPPTGAGGNTIYF
TGTGCCAGCAGCCCCCCCACAGGGGCGGGAGGAAACACCATATATTTT
>TRBV30|TRBJ1-6|-|-
CAWSVGGPSPLHF
TGTGCCTGGAGTGTTGGCGGCCCCTCACCCCTCCACTTT
>TRBV4-1|TRBJ2-5|-|-
CASSQDGFGQTQYF
TGCGCCAGCAGCCAAGATGGATTTGGTCAGACCCAGTACTTC
>TRBV27|TRBJ2-7|-|-
CASGYEQYF
TGTGCCAGCGGGTACGAGCAGTACTTC
>TRBV7-9|TRBJ2-1|TRBD2|few
CASSLRVAGDYSYNEQFF
TGTGCCAGCAGCTTAAGGGTAGCGGGGGATTACTCCTACAATGAGCAGTTCTTC
>TRBV2|TRBJ2-4|TRBD2|once
CASSESLAGPKNIQYF
TGTGCCAGCAGTGAAAGTCTAGCGGGCCCCAAAAACATTCAGTACTTC
>TRBV5-1|TRBJ1-3|TRBD1|-
CASSWGQSISGNTIYF
TGCGCCAGCAGCTGGGGACAGTCTATCTCTGGAAACACCATATATTTT
>TRBV5-1|TRBJ2-7|-|-
CASSLGAPSTYEQYF
TGCGCCAGCAGCTTGGGGGCCCCAAGCACCTACGAGCAGTACTTC
>TRBV11-2|TRBJ2-3|-|-
CASSPAGGRADTQYF
TGTGCCAGCAGCCCGGCCGGGGGTAGAGCAGATACGCAGTATTTT
>TRBV18|TRBJ2-1|-|-
CASSTALSYNEQFF
TGTGCCAGCTCTACGGCCCTATCCTACAATGAGCAGTTCTTC
>TRBV14|TRBJ2-1|TRBD1|-
CASSPLQGNEQFF
TGTGCCAGCAGCCCGCTACAGGGGAATGAGCAGTTCTTC